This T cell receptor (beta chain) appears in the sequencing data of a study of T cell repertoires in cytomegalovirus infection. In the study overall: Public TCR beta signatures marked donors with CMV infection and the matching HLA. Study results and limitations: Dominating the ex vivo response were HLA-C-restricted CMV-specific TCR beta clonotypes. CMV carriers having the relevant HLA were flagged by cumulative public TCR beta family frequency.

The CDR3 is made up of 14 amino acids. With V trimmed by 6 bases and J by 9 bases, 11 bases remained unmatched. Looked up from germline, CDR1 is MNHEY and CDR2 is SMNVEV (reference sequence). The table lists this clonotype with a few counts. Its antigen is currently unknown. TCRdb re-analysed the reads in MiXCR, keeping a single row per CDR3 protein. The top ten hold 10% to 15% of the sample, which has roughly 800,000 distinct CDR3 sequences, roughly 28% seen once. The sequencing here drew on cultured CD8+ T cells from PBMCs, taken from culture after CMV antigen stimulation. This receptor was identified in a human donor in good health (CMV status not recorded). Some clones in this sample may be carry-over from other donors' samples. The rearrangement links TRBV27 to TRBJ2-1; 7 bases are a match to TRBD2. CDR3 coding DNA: TGTGCCAGCAGACGAACCGGGACTACGGGTGAGCAGTTCTTC. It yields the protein CASRRTGTTGEQFF.